This T cell receptor beta chain was sequenced in a study of T cells in Graves' hyperthyroidism and ophthalmopathy. Findings and limits, study-wide: Expanded thyroid clonotypes (above 0.001) were mostly also found in blood. The model predicted ophthalmopathy a median around seven months before onset. Ophthalmopathy cases were set apart from stable hyperthyroidism by a 13 V-J model.

Amplified regions were TCR beta CDR3 sequences from RNA transcripts. The primer set for the first-round RT-PCR of the TCR CDR3 was HTBI. TCRdb ran MiXCR on the multiplex PCR reads and lists one entry per CDR3 protein. Among a few hundred thousand distinct CDR3 sequences, 46% were seen once, and the ten largest hold around 7.7%. Germline V gives CDR1 ENHRY, CDR2 SYGVKD. Trimming stripped 5 bases from V and 4 bases from J, with 8 bases between. The CDR3 has 12 amino acids. The diagnostic basis comprised clinical symptoms, serum thyroxine and TRAb, thyroid ultrasound and orbital computed tomography. Regarding this clonotype: Its specificity is not known.

The sequencing sample was made of peripheral blood or thyroid tissue (not recorded which). The TCR was taken from a woman younger than 30 with Graves' hyperthyroidism. The rearrangement joins TRBV10-3 to TRBJ1-2; no firm D call. CDR3 protein: CAISSGVYGYTF. Here the CDR3 DNA reads TGTGCCATCAGTAGCGGGGTCTATGGCTACACCTTC.